The clone carrying this TCR beta chain was recorded a few times. Its specificity is unknown. These data come from a study of CD8 T cells in ankylosing spondylitis. General study points: Made up of roughly 8 highly homologous variants, a TCR beta motif appeared characteristic of ankylosing spondylitis blood. In synovial fluid and blood from reactive arthritis, some motif variants were previously reported.

The J segment lost 5 bases and the V segment lost 2 bases, leaving 3 bases of the junction unmatched. Germline lookup yields CDR1 SQVTM and CDR2 ANQGSEA. The CDR3 length is 13 residues. TCRdb processed the 5' RACE reads anew with MiXCR; each CDR3 protein has one entry. The sample consists of about 500,000 distinct CDR3 sequences, 10% to 15% of them appearing once. Sequenced input: blood, either unsorted or a sorted T cell fraction (not recorded which). V usage is TRBV29-1 and J usage is TRBJ2-5; 9 bases line up with TRBD1. The TCR comes from a male donor with ankylosing spondylitis. In DNA, the CDR3 is TGCAGCGTTGAAACAGGGGGCGCTGAGACCCAGTACTTC. Translation: CSVETGGAETQYF.